Described below is a single T cell receptor (beta chain) sequence and its context. Sequencing of TCR beta was performed on blood CD8+ T cells and on blood CD4+ T cells. FACS enriched CD8+ TEMRA cells, while bulk CD8+ and CD4+ were negatively isolated. When the RNA was reverse transcribed, random hexamers were used with an input of roughly 0.45 to 1 ug. The amplification used immunoSEQ multiplex PCR on TCR beta CDR3; it spanned 54 Vbeta and 13 Jbeta. Each CDR3 protein is one row after TCRdb ran MiXCR on the immunoSEQ multiplex PCR reads. This sample has fewer than 250,000 distinct CDR3 sequences, with roughly 92% found just once. The germline CDR1 and CDR2 sequences are SGHRS and YFSETQ. CDR3 size: 15 residues. Trimming at V came to 3 bases and at J to 5 bases, leaving 6 bases not matched to a gene. This sample is drawn from a study of CD8 T cells in Susac syndrome.

Sequencing used CD4+ T cells from PBMCs. The V call is TRBV5-1, the J call TRBJ1-5, with TRBD1 matching over 9 bases. The TCR originated in a human donor in good health. The CDR3 DNA is TGCGCCAGCAGCTGGGGGGACAGGGACCATCAGCCCCAGCATTTT. Translated, it gives CASSWGDRDHQPQHF.